This record covers a single T cell receptor beta chain. Its specificity is not known. UMIs that included a 6-nucleotide sample barcode were added by template switching, which took place during cDNA synthesis. TCRdb reprocessed the 5' RACE reads and reports one entry per CDR3 protein, with no DNA. The sample has about 210,000 distinct CDR3 sequences, and its top ten clones hold roughly 1.5%. Germline assignment: CDR1 SGHDN and CDR2 FVKESK. The CDR3 consists of 16 residues. The data originate from a study of monozygotic twins with inflammatory bowel disease. General study findings and limits: Patients with IBD had less TCRbeta diversity (inverse Simpson) than their healthy co-twins.

The chain uses TRBV14 and TRBJ1-1; TCRdb gives TRBD1 as the D gene, but with no DNA this cannot be confirmed. The sequence was collected from a human donor with ulcerative colitis or Crohn's disease, or a healthy co-twin of an affected twin (not recorded which). The sequencing sample was made of blood. This CDR3 is CASSQDFGQGGTEAFF.